What follows describes a single TCR beta chain. The antigen is not known. This sample was included in a study of shared clonotypes between healthy human individuals. Regarding the study as a whole: Generation probability values for non-shared clonotypes were lower than those for clonotypes shared by all four donors.

This CDR3 has 16 amino acids. The V end lost 4 bases, the J end lost 4 bases, and 20 bases lay between the germline ends. Germline V gene lookup returns CDR1 SGHRS and CDR2 YFSETQ. As handled by the study authors: Filtering was not the same, since immunoSEQ gave junction-only sequences without quality scores. Using immunoSEQ multiplex PCR, the repertoire was profiled, and TCRdb retains in-frame clones only, with some absent. Clone size and the V and J calls come from that table; the DNA yielded D and trimming. The sample includes some 690,000 clones, 90% of them seen just once. The V gene is TRBV5-1, the J gene TRBJ1-1; D is perhaps TRBD1 (5 bases). Sequenced input: memory CD8+ T cells from PBMCs. Described subset: CD45RO+ cells pooled with CCR7-negative TemRA cells. This sequence originates from a man aged 18 to 29 in good health. Some clones in this sample may be carry-over from other donors' samples. The chain's CDR3 is CASSTKRAGRGTEAFF. The CDR3 coding sequence is TGCGCCAGCAGCACCAAACGAGCGGGGAGGGGCACTGAAGCTTTCTTT.